This T cell receptor (beta chain) was found in a study of CD8 T cells in Susac syndrome. Random hexamers primed reverse transcription of roughly 0.45 to 1 ug RNA. TCRdb itself ran the immunoSEQ multiplex PCR reads through MiXCR, one entry per CDR3 protein. The sample lists around 180,000 distinct CDR3 sequences; under 97% were seen once. The sample comprised CD4+ T cells from PBMCs. The clonotype originates from a human donor with multiple sclerosis.

The CDR3 is CASSTGQGGFF. CDR3 DNA: TGCGCCAGCAGCACCGGACAGGGCGGGTTTTTT. The chain links TRBV5-1 to TRBJ1-4; 8 nucleotides align to TRBD1. The junction had 6 bases not matched to a gene; V was cut back by 4 bases and J by 16 bases. The length of the CDR3 is 11 residues. Looked up from germline, CDR1 is SGHRS and CDR2 is YFSETQ.